This T cell receptor beta chain was profiled in a study of CD8 T cells in Susac syndrome. The length of the CDR3 is 15 residues. The germline V gene encodes CDR1 LNHDA and CDR2 SQIVND (reference sequence). V gave up 6 bases and J gave up 2 bases, with 16 bases separating them. cDNA came from roughly 0.47 to 1 ug RNA primed by random hexamers. TCRdb independently ran MiXCR on the immunoSEQ multiplex PCR reads; one entry per CDR3 protein. The sample lists about 120,000 distinct CDR3 sequences, 85% to 95% occurring once. V gene TRBV19 combines with J gene TRBJ1-2; D remains ambiguous. This TCR was recovered from a human donor in good health. The specimen was CD4+ T cells from PBMCs. CDR3: CASRTTSTTNYGYTF. The CDR3 bases are TGTGCCAGTAGAACAACATCAACAACCAACTATGGCTACACCTTC.